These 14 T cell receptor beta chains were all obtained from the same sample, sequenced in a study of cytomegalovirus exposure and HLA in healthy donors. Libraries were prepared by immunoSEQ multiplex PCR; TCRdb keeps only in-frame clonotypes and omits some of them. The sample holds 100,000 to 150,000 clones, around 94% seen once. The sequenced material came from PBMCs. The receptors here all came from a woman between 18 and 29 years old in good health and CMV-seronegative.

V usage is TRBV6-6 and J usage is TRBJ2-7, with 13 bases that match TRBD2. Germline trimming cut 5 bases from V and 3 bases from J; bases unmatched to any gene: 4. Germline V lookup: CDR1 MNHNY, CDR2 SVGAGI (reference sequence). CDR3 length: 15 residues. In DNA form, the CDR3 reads TGTGCCAGCAGTCCCCGGACTAGCGGGGGCTACGAGCAGTACTTC. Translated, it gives CASSPRTSGGYEQYF.

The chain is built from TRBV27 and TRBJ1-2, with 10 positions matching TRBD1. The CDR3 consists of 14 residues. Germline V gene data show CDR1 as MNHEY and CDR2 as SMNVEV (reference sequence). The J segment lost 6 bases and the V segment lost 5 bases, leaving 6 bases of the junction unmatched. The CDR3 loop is CASSRTGGSHGYTF. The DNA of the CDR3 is TGTGCCAGCAGTCGGACAGGGGGAAGTCATGGCTACACCTTC.

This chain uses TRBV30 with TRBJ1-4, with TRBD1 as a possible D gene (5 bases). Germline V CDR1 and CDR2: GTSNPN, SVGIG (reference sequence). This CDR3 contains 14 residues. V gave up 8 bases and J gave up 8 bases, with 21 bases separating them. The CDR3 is CALGPAGGREKLFF. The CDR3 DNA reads TGTGCCCTGGGGCCGGCCGGAGGGAGGGAAAAACTGTTTTTT.

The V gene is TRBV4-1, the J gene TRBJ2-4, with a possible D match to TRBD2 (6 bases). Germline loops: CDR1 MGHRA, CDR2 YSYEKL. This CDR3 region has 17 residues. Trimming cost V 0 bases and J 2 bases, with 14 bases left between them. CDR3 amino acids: CASSQDWGLPTKNIQYF. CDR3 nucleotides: TGCGCCAGCAGCCAAGATTGGGGACTCCCTACCAAAAACATTCAGTACTTC.

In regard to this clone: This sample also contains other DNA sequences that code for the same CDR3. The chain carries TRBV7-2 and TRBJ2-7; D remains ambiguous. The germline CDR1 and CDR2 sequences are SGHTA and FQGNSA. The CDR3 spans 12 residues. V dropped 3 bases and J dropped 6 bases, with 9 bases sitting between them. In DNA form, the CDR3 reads TGTGCCAGCAGCTTCTATTCCGGCGAGCAGTACTTC. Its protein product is CASSFYSGEQYF.

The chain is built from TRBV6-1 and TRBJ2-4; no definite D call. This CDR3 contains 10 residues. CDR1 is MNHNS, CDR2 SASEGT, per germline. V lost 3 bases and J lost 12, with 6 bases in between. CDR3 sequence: CASSDSPQYF. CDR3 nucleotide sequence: TGTGCCAGCAGTGACTCCCCTCAGTACTTC.

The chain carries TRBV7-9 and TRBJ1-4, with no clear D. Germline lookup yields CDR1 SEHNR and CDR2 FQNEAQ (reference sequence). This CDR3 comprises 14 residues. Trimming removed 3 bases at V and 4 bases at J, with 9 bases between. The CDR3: CASSLRTGNEKLFF. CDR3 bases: TGTGCCAGCAGCTTGCGTACGGGTAATGAAAAACTGTTTTTT.

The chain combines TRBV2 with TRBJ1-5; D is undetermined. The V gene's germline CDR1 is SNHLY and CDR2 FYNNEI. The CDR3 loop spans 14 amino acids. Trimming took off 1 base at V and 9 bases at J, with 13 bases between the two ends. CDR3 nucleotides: TGTGCCAGCAGTGAAGGAGCCTCGCCTGGGCCCCAGCATTTT. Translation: CASSEGASPGPQHF.

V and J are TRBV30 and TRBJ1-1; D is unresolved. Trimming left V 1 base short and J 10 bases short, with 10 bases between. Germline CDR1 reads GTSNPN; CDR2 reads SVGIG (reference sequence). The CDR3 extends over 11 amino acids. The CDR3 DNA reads TGTGCCTGGAGTGGACTCTATACAGCTTTCTTT. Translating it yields CAWSGLYTAFF.

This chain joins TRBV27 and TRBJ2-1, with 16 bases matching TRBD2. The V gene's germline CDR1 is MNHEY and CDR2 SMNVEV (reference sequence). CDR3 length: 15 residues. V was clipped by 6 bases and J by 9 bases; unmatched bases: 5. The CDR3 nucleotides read TGTGCCAGCAGATTCGGGACTAGCGGGAGGGCTGAGCAGTTCTTC. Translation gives CASRFGTSGRAEQFF.

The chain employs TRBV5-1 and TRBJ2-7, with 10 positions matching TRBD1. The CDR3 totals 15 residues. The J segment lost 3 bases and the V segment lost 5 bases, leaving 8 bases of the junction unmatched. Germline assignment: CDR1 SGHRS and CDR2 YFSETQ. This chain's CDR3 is CASRDTGTGDYEQYF. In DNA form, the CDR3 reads TGCGCCAGCAGGGATACCGGGACAGGGGACTACGAGCAGTACTTC.

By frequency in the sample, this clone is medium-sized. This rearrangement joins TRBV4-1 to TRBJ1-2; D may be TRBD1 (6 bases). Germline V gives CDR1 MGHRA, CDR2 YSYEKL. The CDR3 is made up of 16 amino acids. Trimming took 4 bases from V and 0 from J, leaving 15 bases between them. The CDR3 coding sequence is TGCGCCAGCAGCCCTTTACAGGGCCAACCTAACTATGGCTACACCTTC. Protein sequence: CASSPLQGQPNYGYTF.

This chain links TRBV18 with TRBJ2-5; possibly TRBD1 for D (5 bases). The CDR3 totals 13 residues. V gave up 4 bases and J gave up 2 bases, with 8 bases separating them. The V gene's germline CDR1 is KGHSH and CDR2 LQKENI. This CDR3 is CASSRAGQETQYF. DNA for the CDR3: TGTGCCAGCTCACGTGCAGGGCAAGAGACCCAGTACTTC.

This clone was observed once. CDR3 nucleotide sequence: TGTGCCAGCAGCCTTTACCTTGTAGGGGGAGAGGTGACAGATACGCAGTATTTT. Its protein product is CASSLYLVGGEVTDTQYF. This rearrangement joins TRBV28 to TRBJ2-3; perhaps TRBD1 as D (6 bases). V was pared by 6 bases and J by 3 bases, with 25 bases between. CDR3 length: 18 residues. Germline CDR1 MDHEN, CDR2 SYDVKM.